The rows below give T cell receptor beta chains drawn from one sample of a study of breast tumors, draining lymph nodes, adjacent tissues. TCRdb ran MiXCR on the multiplex PCR reads and lists one entry per CDR3 protein. The sample has 150,000 to 250,000 distinct CDR3 sequences, about 32% seen once. What was sequenced was axillary lymph node tissue. The source is a female donor with breast cancer. Some clones in this sample may be carry-over from other donors' samples. CDR3s include the opening cysteine and the closing phenylalanine or tryptophan. Each record gives: clone size, J gene, D gene, V gene, CDR3 protein, CDR3 DNA. A D gene is named only where the DNA matches it firmly. Rows give clone size only sometimes, using once, few, many, or a class for an expanded clone.

clone_size: many; j_call: TRBJ2-5; d_call: .; v_call: TRBV20-1; cdr3_aa: CSGEVGGETQYF; cdr3_nt: TGCAGCGGGGAGGTCGGGGGAGAGACCCAGTACTTC
clone_size: .; j_call: TRBJ1-3; d_call: TRBD1; v_call: TRBV2; cdr3_aa: CASNRGTGWTGNTIYF; cdr3_nt: TGTGCCAGCAATCGGGGGACAGGGTGGACTGGAAACACCATATATTTT
clone_size: many; j_call: TRBJ2-2; d_call: .; v_call: TRBV29-1; cdr3_aa: CSVDPRGLGGELFF; cdr3_nt: TGCAGCGTTGACCCTCGGGGGCTTGGCGGGGAGCTGTTTTTT
clone_size: many; j_call: TRBJ2-1; d_call: TRBD1; v_call: TRBV20-1; cdr3_aa: CSAHDRGKLNEQFF; cdr3_nt: TGCAGTGCCCACGACAGGGGGAAATTAAATGAGCAGTTCTTC
clone_size: many; j_call: TRBJ2-3; d_call: TRBD2; v_call: TRBV20-1; cdr3_aa: CSARGTKRGGPDTQYF; cdr3_nt: TGCAGTGCTAGGGGAACAAAGCGGGGGGGCCCAGATACGCAGTATTTT
clone_size: many; j_call: TRBJ2-3; d_call: TRBD2; v_call: TRBV9; cdr3_aa: CASSAHLAGRTDTQYF; cdr3_nt: TGTGCCAGCAGCGCCCACCTAGCGGGACGCACAGATACGCAGTATTTT
clone_size: .; j_call: TRBJ1-2; d_call: TRBD1; v_call: TRBV6-1; cdr3_aa: CASSEGTGANYGDTF; cdr3_nt: TGTGCCAGCAGTGAAGGGACAGGGGCCAACTATGGCGACACCTTC
clone_size: .; j_call: TRBJ2-3; d_call: TRBD2; v_call: TRBV6-6; cdr3_aa: CASSHSQGLAGRLSTDTQYF; cdr3_nt: TGTGCCAGCAGTCACTCACAGGGGCTAGCGGGGCGCCTTAGCACAGATACGCAGTATTTT
clone_size: many; j_call: TRBJ2-7; d_call: .; v_call: TRBV6-6; cdr3_aa: CASSYIRDRFEQYF; cdr3_nt: TGTGCCAGCAGTTACATACGGGACCGGTTTGAGCAGTACTTC
clone_size: many; j_call: TRBJ2-1; d_call: TRBD1; v_call: TRBV7-6; cdr3_aa: CASRTGDNEQFF; cdr3_nt: TGTGCCAGCAGAACAGGGGACAATGAGCAGTTCTTC
clone_size: many; j_call: TRBJ1-2; d_call: .; v_call: TRBV6-1; cdr3_aa: CASNRLDSNYGYTF; cdr3_nt: TGTGCCAGCAACCGGCTCGACAGCAACTATGGCTACACCTTC
clone_size: many; j_call: TRBJ2-3; d_call: .; v_call: TRBV4-1; cdr3_aa: CASSQDRGTTVADTQYF; cdr3_nt: TGCGCCAGCAGCCAAGATAGGGGGACGACGGTAGCAGATACGCAGTATTTT
clone_size: .; j_call: TRBJ1-1; d_call: .; v_call: TRBV20-1; cdr3_aa: CSACWVLDTEAFF; cdr3_nt: TGCAGTGCTTGTTGGGTGTTGGACACTGAAGCTTTCTTT
clone_size: many; j_call: TRBJ2-2; d_call: .; v_call: TRBV18; cdr3_aa: CASSPARRSGELFF; cdr3_nt: TGTGCCAGCTCACCAGCCCGGAGGTCCGGGGAGCTGTTTTTT
clone_size: .; j_call: TRBJ2-1; d_call: TRBD2; v_call: TRBV4-1; cdr3_aa: CASTFGREGKSEQFF; cdr3_nt: TGCGCCAGCACCTTTGGCCGGGAGGGAAAGAGTGAGCAGTTCTTC
clone_size: many; j_call: TRBJ2-1; d_call: TRBD2; v_call: TRBV24-1; cdr3_aa: CATSVASGGRNEQFF; cdr3_nt: TGTGCCACCAGTGTCGCTAGCGGGGGGAGGAATGAGCAGTTCTTC
clone_size: .; j_call: TRBJ2-6; d_call: .; v_call: TRBV5-6; cdr3_aa: CASSLRQGANVLTF; cdr3_nt: TGTGCCAGCAGCTTGAGGCAGGGGGCCAACGTCCTGACTTTC
clone_size: many; j_call: TRBJ2-3; d_call: .; v_call: TRBV9; cdr3_aa: CASSVEAWDTQYF; cdr3_nt: TGTGCCAGCAGCGTAGAGGCCTGGGATACGCAGTATTTT
clone_size: .; j_call: TRBJ1-6; d_call: .; v_call: TRBV20-1; cdr3_aa: CSASPARAGQALHF; cdr3_nt: TGCAGTGCTAGCCCCGCCAGGGCGGGTCAGGCCCTCCACTTT
clone_size: .; j_call: TRBJ2-1; d_call: TRBD2; v_call: TRBV7-9; cdr3_aa: CASSWGLAGEPELSSYNEQFF; cdr3_nt: TGTGCCAGCAGCTGGGGACTAGCGGGGGAGCCCGAACTTAGCTCCTACAATGAGCAGTTCTTC
clone_size: few; j_call: TRBJ1-1; d_call: .; v_call: TRBV20-1; cdr3_aa: CSPDSEAFF; cdr3_nt: TGCAGTCCAGACAGTGAAGCTTTCTTT
clone_size: few; j_call: TRBJ1-1; d_call: .; v_call: TRBV6-1; cdr3_aa: CASSPRSGVTGTEAFF; cdr3_nt: TGTGCCAGCAGCCCACGCTCTGGAGTTACGGGCACTGAAGCTTTCTTT
clone_size: many; j_call: TRBJ1-2; d_call: .; v_call: TRBV5-8; cdr3_aa: CASSFVGVRYGYTF; cdr3_nt: TGTGCCAGCAGCTTTGTAGGGGTTAGGTATGGCTACACCTTC
clone_size: .; j_call: TRBJ2-5; d_call: TRBD1; v_call: TRBV7-3; cdr3_aa: CASSLTGTVEVETQYF; cdr3_nt: TGTGCCAGCAGCTTAACCGGGACAGTGGAGGTGGAGACCCAGTACTTC
clone_size: few; j_call: TRBJ1-1; d_call: .; v_call: TRBV5-1; cdr3_aa: CASSLDRVGNTEAFF; cdr3_nt: TGCGCCAGCAGCTTGGACCGGGTGGGTAACACTGAAGCTTTCTTT
clone_size: .; j_call: TRBJ2-4; d_call: .; v_call: TRBV6-2/TRBV6-3; cdr3_aa: CASSRDDSGLAKNIQYF; cdr3_nt: TGTGCCAGCAGCCGCGACGACAGTGGACTAGCCAAAAACATTCAGTACTTC